Here is one T cell receptor beta chain with its context. CDR3 length: 14 residues. Germline V lookup: CDR1 MNHEY, CDR2 SVGAGI. V lost 0 bases, J lost 6 bases, and 9 bases lay in between. This specimen belongs to a study of T cell changes during pregnancy in multiple sclerosis. The repertoire was sequenced with immunoSEQ multiplex PCR; TCRdb's copy has only in-frame clones and lacks some. The sample includes about 97,000 clones, 90% of them seen just once. Sequenced material: peripheral blood, taken in the second trimester of pregnancy. The source is a female donor in good health, enrolled as a control in a pregnancy study. The chain links TRBV6-5 to TRBJ2-1; a possible D gene is TRBD2 (5 bases). The CDR3 is CASSYSGAVNEQFF. CDR3 nucleotide sequence: TGTGCCAGCAGTTACTCGGGAGCGGTCAATGAGCAGTTCTTC.